A selection of T cell receptor beta chains follows, all from one sample in a study of shared clonotypes between healthy human individuals. Libraries were prepared by immunoSEQ multiplex PCR; TCRdb keeps only in-frame clonotypes and omits some of them. The sample consists of over a million clones, around three quarters of them appearing once. Sequenced material: memory CD4+ T cells from PBMCs. Source of these receptors: a man younger than 30 in good health. Some clones in this sample may be carry-over from other donors' samples. Both conserved end residues are part of each CDR3. The D gene is left open where the match is weak. Part of the rows lack a size; the others show once, few, many or a class for expanded clones.

. | 14 | TRBJ2-1 | TRBV7-7 | . | CASSPRAADNEQFF | TGTGCCAGCAGCCCCCGGGCCGCCGACAATGAGCAGTTCTTC
. | 15 | TRBJ1-2 | TRBV11-2 | . | CASSLGVGFYDGYTF | TGTGCCAGCAGCTTAGGAGTAGGGTTTTACGATGGCTACACCTTC
. | 14 | TRBJ1-5 | TRBV5-1 | few | CASSHGTGNQPQHF | TGCGCCAGCAGCCATGGGACGGGAAATCAGCCCCAGCATTTT
TRBD2 | 11 | TRBJ2-7 | TRBV30 | . | CACGGSDEQYF | TGTGCCTGCGGGGGGAGCGACGAGCAGTACTTC
. | 13 | TRBJ2-7 | TRBV27 | . | CASSFLDTYEQYF | TGTGCCAGCAGTTTTCTAGATACCTACGAGCAGTACTTC
. | 12 | TRBJ1-2 | TRBV10-3 | . | CAISQTDYGYTF | TGTGCCATCAGTCAGACAGACTATGGCTACACCTTC
TRBD1 | 15 | TRBJ1-2 | TRBV19 | . | CASTPWAGGEYGYTF | TGTGCCAGTACCCCCTGGGCAGGGGGGGAGTATGGCTACACCTTC
. | 14 | TRBJ2-7 | TRBV5-6 | . | CASSLGGKDYEQYF | TGTGCCAGCAGCTTGGGCGGGAAAGACTACGAGCAGTACTTC
TRBD1 | 15 | TRBJ2-3 | TRBV6-1 | . | CASSSGDRGTDTQYF | TGTGCCAGCAGTTCCGGAGACAGGGGGACAGATACGCAGTATTTT
. | 12 | TRBJ2-5 | TRBV6-1 | . | CASSELIGTQYF | TGTGCCAGCAGTGAATTGATTGGGACCCAGTACTTC
TRBD1 | 16 | TRBJ2-5 | TRBV7-2 | . | CASSPSRTGGSETQYF | TGTGCCAGCAGCCCCAGCAGGACAGGGGGCAGTGAGACCCAGTACTTC
. | 13 | TRBJ2-1 | TRBV9 | few | CASSVDEHNEQFF | TGTGCCAGCAGCGTAGATGAACACAATGAGCAGTTCTTC
TRBD1 | 14 | TRBJ1-4 | TRBV5-1 | . | CASSGTGGSEKLFF | TGCGCCAGCAGCGGGACAGGGGGCAGCGAAAAACTGTTTTTT
. | 14 | TRBJ2-4 | TRBV15 | . | CATSRAGLGDIQYF | TGTGCCACCAGCAGAGCAGGGCTAGGGGACATTCAGTACTTC